These 5 T cell receptor beta chains were sequenced from one sample in a study of cytomegalovirus exposure and HLA in healthy donors. Measured with immunoSEQ multiplex PCR; TCRdb has only the in-frame clones, and not every one. The sample has 120,000 to 150,000 clones, 87% seen once. The sequenced sample was PBMCs. The receptor source for this set is a man aged 18-30 years in good health and CMV-seropositive.

The count of this clone is one. The rearrangement links TRBV28 to TRBJ2-5; tentative D call: TRBD1 (6 bases). The V gene lost 11 bases and the J gene lost 5 bases, with 24 bases spanning the gap. The CDR3 is 15 residues long. Germline V gene sequence: CDR1 MDHEN, CDR2 SYDVKM. DNA for the CDR3: TGTGCCGCACGCCTTGCCGGGTCAGGGGACGAGACCCAGTACTTC. Translated: CAARLAGSGDETQYF.

The chain has TRBV28 and TRBJ1-6; D ambiguous. Trimming left V 6 bases short and J 7 bases short, with 16 bases between. The germline V gene encodes CDR1 MDHEN and CDR2 SYDVKM. This CDR3 spans 15 amino acids. The CDR3 sequence: CASRAVGVINSPLHF. DNA for the CDR3: TGTGCCAGCAGGGCTGTCGGGGTAATCAATTCACCCCTCCACTTT.

The chain combines TRBV4-1 with TRBJ1-2; D call uncertain. V dropped 3 bases and J dropped 2 bases, with 16 bases sitting between them. The CDR3 is 16 residues long. CDR1 and CDR2 from the germline V gene are MGHRA and YSYEKL. The CDR3 loop reads CASSQAGVTTNYGYTF. The CDR3 nucleotides are TGCGCCAGCAGCCAGGCCGGGGTAACTACGAACTATGGCTACACCTTC.

This rearrangement joins TRBV30 to TRBJ2-5, with TRBD2 matching over 12 bases. The CDR3 covers 16 residues. Unmatched junction bases numbered 8, after V lost 2 bases and J lost 4 bases. Germline V gives CDR1 GTSNPN, CDR2 SVGIG (reference sequence). The CDR3 region is CAWSRLAGALRETQYF. CDR3 bases: TGTGCCTGGAGTCGACTAGCGGGGGCCTTAAGAGAGACCCAGTACTTC. The whole variable domain, remainder taken from reference TRBV30 and TRBJ2-5, is SQTIHQWPATLVQPVGSPLSLECTVEGTSNPNLYWYRQAAGRGLQLLFYSVGIGQISSEVPQNLSASRPQDRQFILSSKKLLLSDSGFYLCAWSRLAGALRETQYFGPGTRLLVL.

The V and J genes are TRBV5-6 and TRBJ1-1; TRBD1 agrees at 10 bases. V lost 4 bases, J lost 5 bases, and 5 bases stayed unmatched. Germline V gene sequence: CDR1 SGHDT, CDR2 YYEEEE. The length of the CDR3 is 14 residues. In DNA, the CDR3 is TGTGCCAGCAGCGTGACAGGGGGCTATACTGAAGCTTTCTTT. It codes for CASSVTGGYTEAFF.